Below, one T cell receptor beta chain is given with its context. Its cognate antigen is unknown. Genomic DNA, the template, was used for profiling of the TCR beta VDJ and CDR3. TCRdb itself ran the reads through MiXCR, one entry per CDR3 protein. The sample lists some 190,000 distinct CDR3 sequences, approximately 46% occurring once. This CDR3 contains 15 residues. CDR1 is ENHRY and CDR2 is SYGVKD in the germline V gene. Trimming took 7 bases from V and 2 from J; bases not matched to a gene: 8. This sample is part of a study of CD8+CD57+ T cells in acquired aplastic anemia. Study-wide context: The study obtained an average of around 3.4 ug of DNA from sorted CD4+ and CD8+ cells. The average read count for CD4+ cells in healthy donors was 10 million to 11 million. Study-level points and caveats: Researchers report that around 31 CD8+ CDR3 sequences appeared in both patients and controls. Patients did not significantly differ from controls in CD8+ Simpson's diversity.

This receptor was taken from a human donor in good health. The chain is built from TRBV10-3 and TRBJ1-3; 7 bases align to TRBD1. Sequenced sample: sorted CD4+, CD8+, or CD8+CD57+ T cells (not recorded which) from PBMCs. The CDR3 here is CAINTQGEAGNTIYF. Written as DNA, the CDR3 is TGTGCCATCAATACCCAGGGGGAGGCTGGAAACACCATATATTTT.